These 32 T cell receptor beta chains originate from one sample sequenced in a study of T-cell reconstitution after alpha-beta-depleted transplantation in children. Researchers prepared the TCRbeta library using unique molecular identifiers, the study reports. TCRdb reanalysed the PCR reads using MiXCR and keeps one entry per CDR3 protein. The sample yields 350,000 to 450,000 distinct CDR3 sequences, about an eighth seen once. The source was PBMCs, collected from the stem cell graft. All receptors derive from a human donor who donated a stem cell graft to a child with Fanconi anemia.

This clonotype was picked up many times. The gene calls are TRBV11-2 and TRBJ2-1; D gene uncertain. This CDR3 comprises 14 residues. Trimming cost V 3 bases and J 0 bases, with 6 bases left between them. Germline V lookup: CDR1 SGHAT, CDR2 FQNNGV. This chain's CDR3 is CASSFRSSYNEQFF. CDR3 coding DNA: TGTGCCAGCAGCTTCCGAAGCTCCTACAATGAGCAGTTCTTC.

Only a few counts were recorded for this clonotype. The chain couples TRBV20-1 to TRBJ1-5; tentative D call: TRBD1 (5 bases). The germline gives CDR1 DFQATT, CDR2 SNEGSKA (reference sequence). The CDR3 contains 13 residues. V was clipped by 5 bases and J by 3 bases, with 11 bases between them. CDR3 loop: CSAFDSPNQPQHF. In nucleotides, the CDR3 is TGCAGTGCTTTCGACAGCCCCAATCAGCCCCAGCATTTT.

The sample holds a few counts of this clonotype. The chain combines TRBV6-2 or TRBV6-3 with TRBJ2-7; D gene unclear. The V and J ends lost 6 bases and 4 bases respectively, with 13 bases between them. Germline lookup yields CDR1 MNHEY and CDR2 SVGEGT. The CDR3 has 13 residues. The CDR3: CASRSSGVYEQYV. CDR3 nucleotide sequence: TGTGCCAGCAGATCCTCAGGCGTTTACGAGCAGTACGTC.

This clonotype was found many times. CDR3 region: CASSQSRGGGETQYF. The CDR3 bases are TGTGCCAGCAGCCAGTCACGGGGAGGTGGAGAGACCCAGTACTTC. The J gene is TRBJ2-5, the V gene TRBV13, with a tentative D call TRBD2 (6 bases). CDR3 size: 15 residues. The V end lost 5 bases, the J end lost 4 bases, and 17 bases lay between the germline ends. Germline CDR1 PRHDT, CDR2 FYEKMQ (reference sequence).

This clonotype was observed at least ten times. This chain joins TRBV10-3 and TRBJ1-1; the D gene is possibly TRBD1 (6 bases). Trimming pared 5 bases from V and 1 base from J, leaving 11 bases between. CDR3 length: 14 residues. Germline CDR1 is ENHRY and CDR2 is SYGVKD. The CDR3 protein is CAISSSQGNTEAFF. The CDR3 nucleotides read TGTGCCATCAGTTCCTCACAGGGGAACACTGAAGCTTTCTTT.

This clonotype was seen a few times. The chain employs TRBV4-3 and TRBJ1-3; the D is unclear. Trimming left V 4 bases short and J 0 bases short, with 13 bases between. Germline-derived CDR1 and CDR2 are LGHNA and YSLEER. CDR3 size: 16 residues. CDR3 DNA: TGCGCCAGCAGCCCGAATTGGGCAGTCTCTGGAAACACCATATATTTT. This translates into CASSPNWAVSGNTIYF.

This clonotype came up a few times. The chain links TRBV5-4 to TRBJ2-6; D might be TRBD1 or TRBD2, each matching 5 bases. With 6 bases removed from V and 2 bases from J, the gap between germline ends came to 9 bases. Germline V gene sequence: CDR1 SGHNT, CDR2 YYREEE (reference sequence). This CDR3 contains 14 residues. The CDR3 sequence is CASTRDPGANVLTF. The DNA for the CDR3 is TGTGCCAGCACAAGGGACCCTGGGGCCAACGTCCTGACTTTC.

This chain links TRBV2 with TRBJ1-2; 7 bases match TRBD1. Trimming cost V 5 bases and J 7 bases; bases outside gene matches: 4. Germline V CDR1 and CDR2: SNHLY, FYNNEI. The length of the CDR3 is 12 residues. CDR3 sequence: CASSRQGSGYTF. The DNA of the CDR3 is TGTGCCAGCAGTCGACAGGGAAGTGGCTACACCTTC.

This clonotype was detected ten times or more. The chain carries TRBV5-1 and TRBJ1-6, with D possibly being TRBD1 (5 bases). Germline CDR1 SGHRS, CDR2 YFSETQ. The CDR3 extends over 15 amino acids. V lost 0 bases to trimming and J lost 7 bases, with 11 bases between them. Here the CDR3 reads CASSLEGPNNSPLHF. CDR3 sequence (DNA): TGCGCCAGCAGCTTGGAGGGACCGAACAATTCACCCCTCCACTTT.

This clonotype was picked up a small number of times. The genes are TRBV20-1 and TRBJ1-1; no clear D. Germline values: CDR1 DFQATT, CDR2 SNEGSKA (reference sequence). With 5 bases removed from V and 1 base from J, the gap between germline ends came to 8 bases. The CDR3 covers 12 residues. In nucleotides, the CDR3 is TGCAGTGCTTGGGCGGGGAACACTGAAGCTTTCTTT. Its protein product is CSAWAGNTEAFF.

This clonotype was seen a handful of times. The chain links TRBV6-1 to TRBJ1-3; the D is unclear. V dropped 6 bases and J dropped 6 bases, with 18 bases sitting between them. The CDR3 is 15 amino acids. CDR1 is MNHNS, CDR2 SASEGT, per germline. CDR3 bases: TGTGCCAGCAGGCCTCGACGAGGGCGGGAAAACACCATATATTTT. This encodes CASRPRRGRENTIYF.

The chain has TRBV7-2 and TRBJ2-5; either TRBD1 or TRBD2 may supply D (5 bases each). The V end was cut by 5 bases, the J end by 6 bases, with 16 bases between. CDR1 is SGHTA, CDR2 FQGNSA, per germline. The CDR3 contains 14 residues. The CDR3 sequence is CASSPVPGPQTQYF. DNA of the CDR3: TGTGCCAGCAGCCCAGTCCCGGGACCTCAGACCCAGTACTTC.

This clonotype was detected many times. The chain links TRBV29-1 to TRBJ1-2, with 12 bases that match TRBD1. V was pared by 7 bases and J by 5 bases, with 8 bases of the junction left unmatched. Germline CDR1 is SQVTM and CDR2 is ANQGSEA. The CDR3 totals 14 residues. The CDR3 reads CSADGGQGAYGYTF. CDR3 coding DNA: TGCAGCGCCGACGGGGGACAGGGGGCTTATGGCTACACCTTC. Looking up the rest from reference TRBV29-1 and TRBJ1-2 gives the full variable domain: SAVISQKPSRDICQRGTSLTIQCQVDSQVTMMFWYRQQPGQSLTLIATANQGSEATYESGFVIDKFPISRPNLTFSTLTVSNMSPEDSSIYLCSADGGQGAYGYTFGSGTRLTVV.

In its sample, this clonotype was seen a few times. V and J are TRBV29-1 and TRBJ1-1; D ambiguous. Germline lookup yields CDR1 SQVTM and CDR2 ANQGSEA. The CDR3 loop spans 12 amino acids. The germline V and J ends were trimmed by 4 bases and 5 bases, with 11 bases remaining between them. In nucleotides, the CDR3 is TGCAGCGTTGGCCGGGGTCGGACTGAAGCTTTCTTT. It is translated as CSVGRGRTEAFF.

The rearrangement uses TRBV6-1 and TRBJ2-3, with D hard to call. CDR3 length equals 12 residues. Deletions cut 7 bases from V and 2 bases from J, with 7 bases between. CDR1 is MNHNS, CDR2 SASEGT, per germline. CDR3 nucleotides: TGTGCCAGCACGGCAATCACAGATACGCAGTATTTT. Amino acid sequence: CASTAITDTQYF.

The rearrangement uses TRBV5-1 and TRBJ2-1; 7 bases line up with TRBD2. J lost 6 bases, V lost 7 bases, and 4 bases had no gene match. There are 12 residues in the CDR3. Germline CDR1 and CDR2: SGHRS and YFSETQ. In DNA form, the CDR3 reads TGCGCCAGCGGGTGGGGGGGCAATGAGCAGTTCTTC. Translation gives CASGWGGNEQFF.

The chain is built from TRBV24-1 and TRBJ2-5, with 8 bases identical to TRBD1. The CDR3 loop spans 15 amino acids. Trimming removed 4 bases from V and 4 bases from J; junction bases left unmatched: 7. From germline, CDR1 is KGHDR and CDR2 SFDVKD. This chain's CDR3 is CATSDPTGDGETQYF. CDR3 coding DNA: TGTGCCACCAGTGACCCGACAGGGGATGGAGAGACCCAGTACTTC.

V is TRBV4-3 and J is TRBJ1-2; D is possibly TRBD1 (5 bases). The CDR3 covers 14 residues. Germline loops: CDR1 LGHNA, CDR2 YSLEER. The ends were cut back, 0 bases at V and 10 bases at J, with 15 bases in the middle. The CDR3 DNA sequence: TGCGCCAGCAGCCAAGATTTGGCAGGGAAGATCTACACCTTC. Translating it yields CASSQDLAGKIYTF.

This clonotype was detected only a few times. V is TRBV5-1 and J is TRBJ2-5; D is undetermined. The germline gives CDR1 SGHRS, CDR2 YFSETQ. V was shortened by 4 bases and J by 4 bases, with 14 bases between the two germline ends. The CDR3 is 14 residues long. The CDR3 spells CASSQPNSVETQYF. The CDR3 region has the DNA TGCGCCAGCAGCCAACCTAACAGTGTAGAGACCCAGTACTTC.

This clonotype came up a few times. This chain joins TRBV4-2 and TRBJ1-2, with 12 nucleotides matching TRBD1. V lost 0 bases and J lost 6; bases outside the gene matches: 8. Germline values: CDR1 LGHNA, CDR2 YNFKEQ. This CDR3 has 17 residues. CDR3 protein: CASSQEGTGGPMDGYTF. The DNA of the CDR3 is TGTGCCAGCAGCCAAGAGGGGACAGGGGGCCCAATGGATGGCTACACCTTC.

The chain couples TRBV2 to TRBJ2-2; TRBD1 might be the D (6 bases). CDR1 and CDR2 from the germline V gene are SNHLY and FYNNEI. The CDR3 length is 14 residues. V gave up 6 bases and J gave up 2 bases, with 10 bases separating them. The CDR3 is CASRPQGNTGELFF. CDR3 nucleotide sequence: TGTGCCAGCAGGCCACAGGGAAACACCGGGGAGCTGTTTTTT.

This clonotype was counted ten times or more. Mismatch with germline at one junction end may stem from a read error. The CDR3 region is CASSRSGADTQYF. The CDR3 nucleotides read TGTGCCAGCAGTAGATCAGGGGCAGATACGCAGTATTTT. J is TRBJ2-3 and V is TRBV19; perhaps TRBD1 as D (6 bases). The CDR3 covers 13 residues. Germline loops: CDR1 LNHDA, CDR2 SQIVND (reference sequence).

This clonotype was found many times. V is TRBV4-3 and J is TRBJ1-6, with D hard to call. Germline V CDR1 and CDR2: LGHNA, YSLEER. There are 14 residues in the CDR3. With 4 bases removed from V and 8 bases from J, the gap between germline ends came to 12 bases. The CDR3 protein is CASSRTAEDSPLHF. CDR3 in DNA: TGCGCCAGCAGCCGGACGGCTGAGGATTCACCCCTCCACTTT.

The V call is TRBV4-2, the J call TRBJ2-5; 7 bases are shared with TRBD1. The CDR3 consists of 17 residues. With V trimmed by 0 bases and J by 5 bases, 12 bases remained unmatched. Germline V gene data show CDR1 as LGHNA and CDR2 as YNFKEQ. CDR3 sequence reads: CASSQDPRTGIGETQYF. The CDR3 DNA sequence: TGTGCCAGCAGCCAAGATCCCAGGACAGGAATCGGGGAGACCCAGTACTTC.

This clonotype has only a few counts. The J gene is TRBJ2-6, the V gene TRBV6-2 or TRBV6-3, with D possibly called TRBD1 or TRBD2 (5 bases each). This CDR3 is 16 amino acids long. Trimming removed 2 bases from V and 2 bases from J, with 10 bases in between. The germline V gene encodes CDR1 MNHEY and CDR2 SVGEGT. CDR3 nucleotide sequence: TGTGCCAGCAGTTACGCGGTGGGGGCTGGGGCCAACGTCCTGACTTTC. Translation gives CASSYAVGAGANVLTF.

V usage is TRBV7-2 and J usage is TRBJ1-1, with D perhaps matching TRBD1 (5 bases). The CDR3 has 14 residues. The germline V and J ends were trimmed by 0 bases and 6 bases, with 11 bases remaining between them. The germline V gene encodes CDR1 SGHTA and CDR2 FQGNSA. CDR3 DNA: TGTGCCAGCAGCTTAGCGGGACGTTACGCTGAAGCTTTCTTT. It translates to CASSLAGRYAEAFF.

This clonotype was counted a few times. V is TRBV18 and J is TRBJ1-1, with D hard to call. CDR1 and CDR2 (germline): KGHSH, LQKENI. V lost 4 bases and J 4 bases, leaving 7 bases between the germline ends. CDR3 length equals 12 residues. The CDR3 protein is CASSRPGTEAFF. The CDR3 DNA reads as TGTGCCAGCTCACGGCCAGGCACTGAAGCTTTCTTT.

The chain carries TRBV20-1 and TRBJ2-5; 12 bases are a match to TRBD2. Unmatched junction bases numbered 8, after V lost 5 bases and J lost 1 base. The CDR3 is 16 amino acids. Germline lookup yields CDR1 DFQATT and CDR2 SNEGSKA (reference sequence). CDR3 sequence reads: CSAGLTSGGPQETQYF. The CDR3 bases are TGCAGTGCTGGGTTGACTAGCGGGGGACCCCAAGAGACCCAGTACTTC.

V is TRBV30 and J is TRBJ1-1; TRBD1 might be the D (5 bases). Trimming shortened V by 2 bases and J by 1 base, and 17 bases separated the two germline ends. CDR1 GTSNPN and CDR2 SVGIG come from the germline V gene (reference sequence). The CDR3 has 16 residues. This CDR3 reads CAWSRLGQGSNTEAFF. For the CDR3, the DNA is TGTGCCTGGAGTCGACTCGGGCAGGGTTCGAACACTGAAGCTTTCTTT. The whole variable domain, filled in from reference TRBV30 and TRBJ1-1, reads SQTIHQWPATLVQPVGSPLSLECTVEGTSNPNLYWYRQAAGRGLQLLFYSVGIGQISSEVPQNLSASRPQDRQFILSSKKLLLSDSGFYLCAWSRLGQGSNTEAFFGQGTRLTVV.

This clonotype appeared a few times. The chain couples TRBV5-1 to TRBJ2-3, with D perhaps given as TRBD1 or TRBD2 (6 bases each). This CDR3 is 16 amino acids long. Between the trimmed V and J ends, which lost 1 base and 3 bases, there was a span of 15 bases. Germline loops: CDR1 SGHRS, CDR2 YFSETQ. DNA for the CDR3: TGCGCCAGCAGCTTGAAGGGGGGTCTCTGGACAGATACGCAGTATTTT. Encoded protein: CASSLKGGLWTDTQYF.

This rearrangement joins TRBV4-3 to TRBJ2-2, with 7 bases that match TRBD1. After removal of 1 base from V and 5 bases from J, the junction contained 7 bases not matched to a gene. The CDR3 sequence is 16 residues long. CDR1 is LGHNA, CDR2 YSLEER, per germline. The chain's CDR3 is CASSQVPGGMTGELFF. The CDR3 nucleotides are TGCGCCAGCAGCCAAGTTCCAGGGGGTATGACCGGGGAGCTGTTTTTT.

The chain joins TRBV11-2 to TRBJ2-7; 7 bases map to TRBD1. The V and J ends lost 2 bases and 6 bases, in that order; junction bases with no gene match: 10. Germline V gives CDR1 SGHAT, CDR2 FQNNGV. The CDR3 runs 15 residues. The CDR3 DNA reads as TGTGCCAGCAGCTTACAGGGGGTGGTTTCTTCCGAGCAGTACGTC. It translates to CASSLQGVVSSEQYV.